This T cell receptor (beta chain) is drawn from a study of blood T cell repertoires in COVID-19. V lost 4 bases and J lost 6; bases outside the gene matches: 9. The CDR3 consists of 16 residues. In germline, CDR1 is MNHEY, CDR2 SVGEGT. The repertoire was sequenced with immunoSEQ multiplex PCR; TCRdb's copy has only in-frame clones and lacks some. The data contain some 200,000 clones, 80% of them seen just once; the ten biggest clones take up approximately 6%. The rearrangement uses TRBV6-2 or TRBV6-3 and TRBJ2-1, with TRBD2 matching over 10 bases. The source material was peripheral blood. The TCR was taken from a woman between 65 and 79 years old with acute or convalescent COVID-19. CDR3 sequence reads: CASSSISGRGGNEQFF. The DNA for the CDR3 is TGTGCCAGCAGTTCGATAAGCGGGAGGGGGGGCAATGAGCAGTTCTTC.